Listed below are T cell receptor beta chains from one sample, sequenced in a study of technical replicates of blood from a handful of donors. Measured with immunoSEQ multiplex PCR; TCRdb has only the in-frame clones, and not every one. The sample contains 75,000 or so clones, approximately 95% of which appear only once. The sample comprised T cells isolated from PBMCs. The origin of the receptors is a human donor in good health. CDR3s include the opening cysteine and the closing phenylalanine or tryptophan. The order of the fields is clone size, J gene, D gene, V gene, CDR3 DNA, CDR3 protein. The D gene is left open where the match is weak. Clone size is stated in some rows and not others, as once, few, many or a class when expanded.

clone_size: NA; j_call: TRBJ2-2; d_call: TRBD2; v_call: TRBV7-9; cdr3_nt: TGTGCCAGCAGCTTAGCATGGGCGGGAGGAAGTTCCGGGGAGCTGTTTTTT; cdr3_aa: CASSLAWAGGSSGELFF
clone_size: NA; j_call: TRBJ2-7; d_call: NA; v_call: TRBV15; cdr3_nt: TGTGCCACCAGCAGAGATCCGGGAAATTTTGAGCAGTACTTC; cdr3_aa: CATSRDPGNFEQYF
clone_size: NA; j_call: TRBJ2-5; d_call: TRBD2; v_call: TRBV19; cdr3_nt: TGTGCCAGTAGACCCGGACTAGCTAGTTTAGAGACCCAGTACTTC; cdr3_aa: CASRPGLASLETQYF
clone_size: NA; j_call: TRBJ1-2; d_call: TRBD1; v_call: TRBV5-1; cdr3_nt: TGCGCCAGCAGCTCGCAACAGAGACAGGGGGGCAGCTACACCTTC; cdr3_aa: CASSSQQRQGGSYTF
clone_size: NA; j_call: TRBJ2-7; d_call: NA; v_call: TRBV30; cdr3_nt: TGTGCCTGGAGTTGGACTTACGAGCAGTACTTC; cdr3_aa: CAWSWTYEQYF
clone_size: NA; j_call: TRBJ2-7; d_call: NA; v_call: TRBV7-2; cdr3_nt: TGTGCCAGCAGCTTAGGGACTCCCTACGAGCAGTACTTC; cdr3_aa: CASSLGTPYEQYF
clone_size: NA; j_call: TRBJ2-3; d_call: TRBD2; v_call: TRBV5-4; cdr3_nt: TGTGCCAGCAGCTTAATAGCGGGGACAGATACGCAGTATTTT; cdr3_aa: CASSLIAGTDTQYF
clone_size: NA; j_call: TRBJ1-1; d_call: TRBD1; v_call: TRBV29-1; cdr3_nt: TGCAGCGCCGCAGGGGGCTGGGGAATGAACACTGAAGCTTTCTTT; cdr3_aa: CSAAGGWGMNTEAFF
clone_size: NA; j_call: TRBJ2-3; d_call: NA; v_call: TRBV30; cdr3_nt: TGTGCCCTAAGTCGTACAGATACGCAGTATTTT; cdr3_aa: CALSRTDTQYF
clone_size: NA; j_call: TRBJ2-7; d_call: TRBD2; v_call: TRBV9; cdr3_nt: TGTGCCAGCAGCGTGGGGACTAGCGGGGGGTACAGCTCCTACGAGCAGTACTTC; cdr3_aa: CASSVGTSGGYSSYEQYF
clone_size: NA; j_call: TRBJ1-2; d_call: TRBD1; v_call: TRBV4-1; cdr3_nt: TGCGCCAGCAGCCAAGGGTGGACAGGGAGGATAGCAGGGGGCTACACCTTC; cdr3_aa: CASSQGWTGRIAGGYTF
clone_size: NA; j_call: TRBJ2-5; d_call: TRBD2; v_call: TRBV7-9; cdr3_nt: TGTGCCAGCAGCTTAGCGTACCAGCGGGAAAACCAAGAGACCCAGTACTTC; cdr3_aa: CASSLAYQRENQETQYF
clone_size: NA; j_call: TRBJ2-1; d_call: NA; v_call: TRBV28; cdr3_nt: TGTGCCAGCAGTTCGGACAGACAGAGTCGCTACAATGAGCAGTTCTTC; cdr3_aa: CASSSDRQSRYNEQFF
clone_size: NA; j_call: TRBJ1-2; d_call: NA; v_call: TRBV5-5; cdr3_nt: TGTGCCAGCAGCCCCGACCTGAGTGGCAGGGGTGGCTACACCTTC; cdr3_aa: CASSPDLSGRGGYTF
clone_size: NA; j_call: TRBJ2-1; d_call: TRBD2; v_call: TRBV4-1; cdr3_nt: TGCGCCAGCAGCCCCCCTAGCGGGGGGGCAGGGAGGAATGAGCAGTTCTTC; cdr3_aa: CASSPPSGGAGRNEQFF
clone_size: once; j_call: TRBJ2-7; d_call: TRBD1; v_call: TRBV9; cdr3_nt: TGTGCCAGCAGCGTAGGGACAGGGCCCGGGGGGCAGTACTTC; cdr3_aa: CASSVGTGPGGQYF
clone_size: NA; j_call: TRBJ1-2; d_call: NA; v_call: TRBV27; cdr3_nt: TGTGCCAGCAGTTTTTCCAGGGACTATGGCTACACCTTC; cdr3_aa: CASSFSRDYGYTF